A single sample is the source of the 7 T cell receptor beta chains below, sequenced in a study of tumor-infiltrating lymphocytes in primary liver carcinoma. Total RNA and DNA came together from around 18-30 mg of bulk tissue without cell sorting. With a constant-region primer, TCR beta cDNA was made from around 520 ng of total RNA. Sequencing libraries for TCR beta derived from three nested multiplex PCR rounds that used slightly modified ARM-PCR. TRBV1-TRBV30 forward and Cbeta reverse primers drove the first two approximately 10-cycle rounds. TCRdb reprocessed the multiplex PCR reads with MiXCR, giving one entry per CDR3 protein. Counted here are about 190,000 distinct CDR3 sequences, around four fifths occurring once; the ten biggest clones make up approximately 18%. Sequencing input: tumor tissue from primary liver carcinoma. The receptors come from a man aged 40-49 years with primary liver carcinoma and hepatitis B virus infection.

This clonotype was seen just once. The chain is built from TRBV5-4 and TRBJ2-3; D gene unclear. The CDR3 length is 17 residues. Germline V lookup: CDR1 SGHNT, CDR2 YYREEE (reference sequence). V lost 7 bases and J 0 bases, leaving 21 bases between the germline ends. CDR3 bases: TGTGCCAGCTTTAACAGAACCTCCGGAACTAGCACAGATACGCAGTATTTT. Amino acid sequence: CASFNRTSGTSTDTQYF.

This clonotype was observed a single time. The rearrangement links TRBV29-1 to TRBJ2-7; 8 positions match TRBD2. The J call is uncertain, as TRBJ2-1 better fits the DNA end. The germline gives CDR1 SQVTM, CDR2 ANQGSEA. There are 15 residues in the CDR3. The CDR3 DNA sequence: TGCAGCATACACGGGACTAGTGGGGAGTCCTACGAGCAGTTCTTC. Amino acid sequence: CSIHGTSGESYEQFF.

To note about this clonotype: Because the CDR3 is missing its conserved closing phenylalanine or tryptophan, this is likely a read error. This sequence joins TRBV11-3 and TRBJ2-1, with 11 bases that match TRBD2. Germline V gene lookup returns CDR1 SGHNT and CDR2 YENEEA. The CDR3 has 16 residues. The CDR3 here is CVSSLGIAGGRSKQFL. Written as DNA, the CDR3 is TGTGTCAGCAGCTTAGGTATAGCGGGAGGGCGAAGTAAGCAGTTCCTC.

The chain couples TRBV29-1 to TRBJ2-7; D not certain. This CDR3 comprises 15 residues. V lost 4 bases, J lost 2 bases, and 18 bases lay in between. Looked up from germline, CDR1 is SQVTM and CDR2 is ANQGSEA. The DNA for the CDR3 is TGCAGCGTTGCTAGTGGATGGTGTATGCCCTACGAGCAGTACTTC. Its protein product is CSVASGWCMPYEQYF.

Notes on this clonotype: Possible read error: a much larger clone is one base away. The chain employs TRBV28 and TRBJ1-4; 8 positions match TRBD1. The CDR3 is made up of 14 amino acids. The trim removed 10 bases at V and 6 bases at J, leaving 10 bases unmatched. Per the germline V gene, CDR1 is MDHEN and CDR2 is SYDVKM. The CDR3 is CATIHTGGDEKLFF. CDR3 sequence (DNA): TGTGCCACCATCCATACAGGGGGGGATGAAAAACTGTTTTTT.

For this clonotype: Mismatch with germline at one junction end may stem from a read error. The rearrangement joins TRBV6-5 to TRBJ2-5; 7 bases match TRBD1. Germline values: CDR1 MNHEY, CDR2 SVGAGI. The CDR3 is 14 amino acids. CDR3 amino acids: CASIQQGWEETQYF. CDR3 DNA sequence: TGTGCCAGCATCCAACAGGGGTGGGAAGAGACCCAATACTTC.

Comment on this clonotype: A junction end diverges from the germline sequence, so it may reflect a read error. This rearrangement joins TRBV6-5 to TRBJ2-5, with D possibly called TRBD1 or TRBD2 (6 bases each). Germline values: CDR1 MNHEY, CDR2 SVGAGI. The CDR3 spans 13 residues. CDR3 nucleotides: TGTGCCAGCAATTACCCGGGGGCGGAGATCCACTACTTC. This codes for CASNYPGAEIHYF.